This entry lists 16 T cell receptor beta chains sequenced from one sample in a study of vaccination effects on CD4 cells after COVID-19 (dated by TCRdb to 2022 to 2024). Antigens of these TCRs are unknown. In the ViraFEST assay, PBMC were stimulated with viral peptide pools, and antigen-specific CD4+ T cell clonotypes were then identified by expansion using TCR sequencing. After more than nine days of culture, CD4+ T cells were isolated with the EasySep CD4+ T cell isolation kit. Healthy vaccine recipients had no prior SARS-CoV-2 infection, confirmed by negative nucleocapsid antibodies before and after vaccination. Libraries were made using the immunoSEQ multiplex PCR assay. Not all clones reach the TCRdb copy of this immuneACCESS table, which keeps in-frame sequences only. Checked studies attribute under half of the gap to unresolved V genes and leave the rest unexplained. For this sample there are 37,000 or so clones; 60% to 80% appear just once. The top ten hold about 15% of the sample.

Sequenced material: CD4+ T cells from PBMCs cultured with HCoV-OC43 spike peptides, taken before COVID-19 vaccination. In the paper's terms, the cell subset or site label means: HCoV-OC43 spike overlapping peptide pool stimulation. The source is a human donor who received a COVID-19 vaccine.

The chain carries TRBV23-1 and TRBJ2-1; 7 bases match TRBD1. TRBV23-1 is reported as an ORF; its role is uncertain. The CDR3 length is 18 residues. J gave up 0 bases and V 4 bases, and 12 bases lay outside the gene matches. DNA for the CDR3: TGCGCCAGCAGTCCCCTGACAGGGCCTGTCTACTCCTACAATGAGCAGTTCTTC. This codes for CASSPLTGPVYSYNEQFF.

This chain joins TRBV6-5 and TRBJ2-7; D not resolved. This CDR3 is 15 amino acids long. V gave up 0 bases and J gave up 0 bases, with 9 bases separating them. The V gene's germline CDR1 is MNHEY and CDR2 SVGAGI. CDR3 DNA: TGTGCCAGCAGTTACTCGACCGCGAGCTCCTACGAGCAGTACTTC. It yields the protein CASSYSTASSYEQYF.

The chain links TRBV3-1 (or the pseudogene TRBV3-2) to TRBJ2-5; TRBD2 is a possible D gene (7 bases). This CDR3 comprises 16 residues. The germline V gene has CDR1 LGHDT and CDR2 YNNKEL (reference sequence). The germline V and J ends were trimmed by 3 bases and 4 bases, with 18 bases remaining between them. The CDR3 protein is CASSQPRGATGETQYF. For the CDR3, the DNA is TGTGCCAGCAGCCAGCCCCGGGGGGCCACGGGAGAGACCCAGTACTTC.

The chain recombines TRBV6-4 with TRBJ1-2; D possibly corresponds to TRBD1 (5 bases). Trimming pared 5 bases from V and 4 bases from J, leaving 8 bases between. Germline lookup yields CDR1 MRHNA and CDR2 SNTAGT. This CDR3 has 12 amino acids. For the CDR3, the DNA is TGTGCCAGCAGTCTTCAGGGCTATGGCTACACCTTC. It is translated as CASSLQGYGYTF.

The V gene is TRBV19, the J gene TRBJ2-3, with 8 bases identical to TRBD2. The CDR3 loop spans 15 amino acids. V was pared by 4 bases and J by 2 bases, with 5 bases of the junction left unmatched. CDR1 is LNHDA and CDR2 is SQIVND in the germline V gene (reference sequence). The CDR3 loop reads CASSNAGGFTDTQYF. The CDR3 region has the DNA TGTGCCAGTAGTAACGCGGGGGGATTCACAGATACGCAGTATTTT.

The chain carries TRBV7-9 and TRBJ2-1; D may match TRBD1 or TRBD2 (6 bases each). This CDR3 region has 16 residues. Trimming stripped 4 bases from V and 3 bases from J, with 16 bases between. CDR1 and CDR2 (germline): SEHNR, FQNEAQ (reference sequence). DNA of the CDR3: TGTGCCAGCAGCTCCCAGGGGAGGAGTATCTACAATGAGCAGTTCTTC. It codes for CASSSQGRSIYNEQFF. Combining the CDR3 with reference TRBV7-9 and TRBJ2-1 gives the whole variable domain DTGVSQNPRHKITKRGQNVTFRCDPISEHNRLYWYRQTLGQGPEFLTYFQNEAQLEKSRLLSDRFSAERPKGSFSTLEIQRTEQGDSAMYLCASSSQGRSIYNEQFFGPGTRLTVL.

This clone was recorded once. The J gene is TRBJ2-5, the V gene TRBV18; possibly TRBD1 for D (5 bases). Germline values: CDR1 KGHSH, CDR2 LQKENI. Between the trimmed V and J ends, which lost 3 bases and 5 bases, there was a span of 16 bases. The CDR3 extends over 15 amino acids. The CDR3 loop is CASSPNMEKGETQYF. CDR3 in DNA: TGTGCCAGCTCACCGAACATGGAGAAGGGGGAGACCCAGTACTTC.

The chain joins TRBV18 to TRBJ2-7; no reliable D call. The germline gives CDR1 KGHSH, CDR2 LQKENI. The CDR3 runs to 13 residues. The V and J ends lost 6 bases and 2 bases respectively, with 11 bases between them. The CDR3 DNA reads TGTGCCAGCTCGGTTGCCAGGACCTACGAGCAGTACTTC. Protein: CASSVARTYEQYF.

This clone is classed as large. J is TRBJ1-1 and V is TRBV10-1; D perhaps matches TRBD1 (5 bases). This CDR3 contains 14 residues. Germline V gives CDR1 WNHNN, CDR2 SYGVQD (reference sequence). Between the trimmed V and J ends, which lost 7 bases and 3 bases, there was a span of 15 bases. The CDR3 DNA follows: TGCGCCAGCAAACCTACAGGATTACACACTGAAGCTTTCTTT. As protein: CASKPTGLHTEAFF.

The chain couples TRBV5-1 to TRBJ2-3, with TRBD1 matching 9 bases. V was pared by 2 bases and J by 3 bases, with 10 bases of the junction left unmatched. Germline CDR1 reads SGHRS; CDR2 reads YFSETQ. This CDR3 comprises 17 residues. CDR3 amino acids: CASSFHGPGQGTDTQYF. The CDR3 nucleotides are TGCGCCAGCAGCTTCCATGGACCGGGACAGGGAACAGATACGCAGTATTTT.

This clone was detected once. The J gene is TRBJ1-2, the V gene TRBV10-1; TRBD1 is a possible D gene (5 bases). This CDR3 is built from 14 residues. Germline V gene data show CDR1 as WNHNN and CDR2 as SYGVQD (reference sequence). Trimming took off 4 bases at V and 4 bases at J, with 13 bases between the two ends. CDR3 sequence (DNA): TGCGCCAGCAGTGTGGGACCCGGCGGCTATGGCTACACCTTC. Protein: CASSVGPGGYGYTF.

The V and J genes are TRBV5-1 and TRBJ2-2, with TRBD1 as a possible D gene (5 bases). CDR3 length: 16 amino acids. Germline CDR1 is SGHRS and CDR2 is YFSETQ. V lost 2 bases and J 2 bases, leaving 13 bases between the germline ends. The CDR3 sequence is CASSFLGQANTGELFF. CDR3 DNA: TGCGCCAGCAGCTTTCTGGGGCAGGCAAACACCGGGGAGCTGTTTTTT.

This clone was recorded a few times. V and J are TRBV11-2 and TRBJ1-5; 10 bases agree with TRBD1. The CDR3 sequence is 13 residues long. The junction had 2 bases not matched to a gene; V was cut back by 5 bases and J by 7 bases. Germline lookup yields CDR1 SGHAT and CDR2 FQNNGV. The CDR3 spells CASSADRGQPQHF. The DNA for the CDR3 is TGTGCCAGCAGCGCGGACAGGGGGCAGCCCCAGCATTTT. Full variable domain (outside the CDR3, taken from reference TRBV11-2 and TRBJ1-5): EAGVAQSPRYKIIEKRQSVAFWCNPISGHATLYWYQQILGQGPKLLIQFQNNGVVDDSQLPKDRFSAERLKGVDSTLKIQPAKLEDSAVYLCASSADRGQPQHFGDGTRLSIL.

The rearrangement links TRBV7-8 to TRBJ2-1; D uncertain. Trimming pared 4 bases from V and 6 bases from J, leaving 13 bases between. The CDR3 has 14 residues. Germline values: CDR1 SGHVS, CDR2 FQNEAQ. The CDR3 here is CASSSASGVNEQFF. CDR3 nucleotides: TGTGCCAGCAGCTCTGCAAGTGGGGTCAATGAGCAGTTCTTC.

CDR3 amino acids: CASSRDSNTEAFF. The CDR3 bases are TGCGCCAGCAGTAGAGATTCGAACACTGAAGCTTTCTTT. The chain carries TRBV10-2 and TRBJ1-1, with D uncertain. This CDR3 is 13 amino acids long. Germline loops: CDR1 WSHSY, CDR2 SAAADI. Trimming left V 5 bases short and J 1 base short, with 8 bases between.

V is TRBV6-5 and J is TRBJ2-7; TRBD1 agrees at 10 bases. The germline V gene encodes CDR1 MNHEY and CDR2 SVGAGI. With 6 bases clipped from V and 5 bases from J, the junction kept 7 bases outside the gene matches. This CDR3 comprises 14 residues. CDR3 sequence (DNA): TGTGCCAGCAGCTCCGGGACAGGGGTCCACGAGCAGTACTTC. It codes for CASSSGTGVHEQYF.